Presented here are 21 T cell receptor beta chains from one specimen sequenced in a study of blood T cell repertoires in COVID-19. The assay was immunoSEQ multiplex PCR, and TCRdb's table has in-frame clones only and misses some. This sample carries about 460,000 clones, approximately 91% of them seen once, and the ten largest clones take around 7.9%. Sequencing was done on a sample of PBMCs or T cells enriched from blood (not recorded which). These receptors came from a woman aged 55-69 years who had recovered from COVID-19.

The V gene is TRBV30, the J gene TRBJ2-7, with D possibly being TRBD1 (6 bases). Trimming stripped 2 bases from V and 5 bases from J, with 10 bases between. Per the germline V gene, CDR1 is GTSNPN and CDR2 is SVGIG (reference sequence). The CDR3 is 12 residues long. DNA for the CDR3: TGTGCCTGGAGTCTACAGGGAAACGAGCAGTACGTC. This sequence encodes CAWSLQGNEQYV.

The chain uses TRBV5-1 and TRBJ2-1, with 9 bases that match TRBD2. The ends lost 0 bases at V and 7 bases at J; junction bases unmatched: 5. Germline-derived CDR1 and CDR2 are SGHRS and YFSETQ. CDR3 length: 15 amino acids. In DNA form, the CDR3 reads TGCGCCAGCAGCTTGGTTGCGGGGGGGCTTAATGAGCAGTTCTTC. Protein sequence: CASSLVAGGLNEQFF.

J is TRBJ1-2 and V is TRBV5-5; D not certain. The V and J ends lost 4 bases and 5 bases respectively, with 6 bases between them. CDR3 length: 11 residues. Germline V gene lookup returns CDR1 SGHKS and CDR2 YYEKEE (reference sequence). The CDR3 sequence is CASSREYGYTF. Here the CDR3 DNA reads TGTGCCAGCAGCCGGGAGTATGGCTACACCTTC.

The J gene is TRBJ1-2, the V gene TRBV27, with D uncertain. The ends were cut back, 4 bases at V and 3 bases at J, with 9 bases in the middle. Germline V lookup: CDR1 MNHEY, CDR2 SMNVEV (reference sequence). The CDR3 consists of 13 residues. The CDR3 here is CASSSDFYYGYTF. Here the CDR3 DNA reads TGTGCCAGCAGTTCGGACTTTTACTATGGCTACACCTTC.

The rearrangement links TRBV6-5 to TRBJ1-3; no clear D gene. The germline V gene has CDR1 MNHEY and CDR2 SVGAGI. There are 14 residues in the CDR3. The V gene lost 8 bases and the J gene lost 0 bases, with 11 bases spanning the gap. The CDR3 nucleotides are TGTGCCAGCGAGAAGGGAGTCTCTGGAAACACCATATATTTT. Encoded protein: CASEKGVSGNTIYF.

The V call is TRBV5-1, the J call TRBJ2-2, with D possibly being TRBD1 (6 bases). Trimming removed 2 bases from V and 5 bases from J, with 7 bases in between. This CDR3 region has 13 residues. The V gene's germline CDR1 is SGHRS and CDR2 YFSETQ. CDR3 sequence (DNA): TGCGCCAGCAGCTTCACAGGGACCGGGGAGCTGTTTTTT. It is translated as CASSFTGTGELFF.

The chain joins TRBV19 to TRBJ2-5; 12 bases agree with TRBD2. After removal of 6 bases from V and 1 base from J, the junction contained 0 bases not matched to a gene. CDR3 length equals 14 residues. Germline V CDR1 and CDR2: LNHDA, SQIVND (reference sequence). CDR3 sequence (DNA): TGTGCCAGTAGACTAGCGGGGGGCCAAGAGACCCAGTACTTC. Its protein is CASRLAGGQETQYF.

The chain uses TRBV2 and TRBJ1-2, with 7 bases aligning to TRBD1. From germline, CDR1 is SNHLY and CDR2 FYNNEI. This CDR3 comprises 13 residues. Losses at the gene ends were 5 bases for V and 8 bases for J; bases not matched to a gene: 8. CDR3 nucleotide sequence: TGTGCCAGCAGTCCTCTGACAGGGTGGGGCTACACCTTC. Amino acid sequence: CASSPLTGWGYTF.

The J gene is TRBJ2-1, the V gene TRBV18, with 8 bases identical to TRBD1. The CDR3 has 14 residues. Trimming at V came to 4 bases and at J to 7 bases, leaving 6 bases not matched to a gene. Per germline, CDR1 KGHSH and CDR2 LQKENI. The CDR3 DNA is TGTGCCAGCTCACGTGAGACAGGGGAAAATGAGCAGTTCTTC. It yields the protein CASSRETGENEQFF.

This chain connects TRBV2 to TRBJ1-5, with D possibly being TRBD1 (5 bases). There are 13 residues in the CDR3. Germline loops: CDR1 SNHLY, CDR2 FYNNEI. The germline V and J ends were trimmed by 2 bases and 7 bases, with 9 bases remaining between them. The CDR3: CASSEQGEQPQHF. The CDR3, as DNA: TGTGCCAGCAGTGAACAGGGCGAGCAGCCCCAGCATTTT. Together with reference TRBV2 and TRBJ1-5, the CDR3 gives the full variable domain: EPEVTQTPSHQVTQMGQEVILRCVPISNHLYFYWYRQILGQKVEFLVSFYNNEISEKSEIFDDQFSVERPDGSNFTLKIRSTKLEDSAMYFCASSEQGEQPQHFGDGTRLSIL.

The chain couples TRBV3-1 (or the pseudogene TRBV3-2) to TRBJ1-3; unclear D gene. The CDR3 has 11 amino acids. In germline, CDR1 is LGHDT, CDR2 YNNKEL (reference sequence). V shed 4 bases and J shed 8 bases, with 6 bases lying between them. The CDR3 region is CASSLTDTIYF. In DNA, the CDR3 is TGTGCCAGCAGCCTAACAGACACCATATATTTT.

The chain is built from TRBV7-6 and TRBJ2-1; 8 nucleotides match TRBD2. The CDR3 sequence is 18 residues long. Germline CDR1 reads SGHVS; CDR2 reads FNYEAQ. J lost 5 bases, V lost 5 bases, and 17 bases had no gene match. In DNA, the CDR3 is TGTGCCAGCAGCCCCCATGAGGGGTTCCGGGGGGGAAACAATGAGCAGTTCTTC. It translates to CASSPHEGFRGGNNEQFF.

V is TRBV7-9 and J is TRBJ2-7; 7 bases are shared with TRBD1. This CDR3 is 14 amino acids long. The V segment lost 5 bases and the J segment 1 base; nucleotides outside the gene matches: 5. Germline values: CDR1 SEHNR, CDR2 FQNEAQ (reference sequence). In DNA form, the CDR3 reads TGTGCCAGCAGCCGGGGACAGCAATCCTACGAGCAGTACTTC. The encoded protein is CASSRGQQSYEQYF.

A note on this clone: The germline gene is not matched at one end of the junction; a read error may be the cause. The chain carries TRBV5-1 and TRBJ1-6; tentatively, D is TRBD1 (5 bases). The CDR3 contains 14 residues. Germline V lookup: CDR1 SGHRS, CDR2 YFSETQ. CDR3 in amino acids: CVSSQAGSNSPLHF. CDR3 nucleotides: TGCGTCAGCAGTCAAGCAGGGTCTAATTCACCCCTCCACTTT.

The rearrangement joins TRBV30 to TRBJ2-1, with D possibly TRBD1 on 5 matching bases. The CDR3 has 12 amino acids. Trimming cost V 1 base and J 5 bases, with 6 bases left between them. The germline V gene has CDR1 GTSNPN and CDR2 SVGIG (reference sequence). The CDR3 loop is CAWSEQDNEQFF. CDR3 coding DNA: TGTGCCTGGAGTGAACAGGACAATGAGCAGTTCTTC. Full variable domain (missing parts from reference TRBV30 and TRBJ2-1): SQTIHQWPATLVQPVGSPLSLECTVEGTSNPNLYWYRQAAGRGLQLLFYSVGIGQISSEVPQNLSASRPQDRQFILSSKKLLLSDSGFYLCAWSEQDNEQFFGPGTRLTVL.

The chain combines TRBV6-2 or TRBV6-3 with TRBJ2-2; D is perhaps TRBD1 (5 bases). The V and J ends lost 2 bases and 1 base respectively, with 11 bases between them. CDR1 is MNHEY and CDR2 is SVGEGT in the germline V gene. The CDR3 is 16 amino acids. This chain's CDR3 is CASSYMGRVNTGELFF. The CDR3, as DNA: TGTGCCAGCAGTTACATGGGCAGGGTGAACACCGGGGAGCTGTTTTTT.

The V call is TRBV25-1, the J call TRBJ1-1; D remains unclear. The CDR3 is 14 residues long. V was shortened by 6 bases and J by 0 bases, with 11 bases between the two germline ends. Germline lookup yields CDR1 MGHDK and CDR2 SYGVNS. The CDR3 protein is CASRVHGMNTEAFF. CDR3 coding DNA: TGTGCCAGCAGAGTACACGGGATGAACACTGAAGCTTTCTTT.

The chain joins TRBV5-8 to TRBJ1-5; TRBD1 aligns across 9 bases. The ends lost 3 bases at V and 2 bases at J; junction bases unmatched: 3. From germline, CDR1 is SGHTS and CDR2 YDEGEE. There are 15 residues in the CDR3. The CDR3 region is CASSYRGLGNQPQHF. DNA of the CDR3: TGTGCCAGCAGCTACAGGGGGCTAGGCAATCAGCCCCAGCATTTT.

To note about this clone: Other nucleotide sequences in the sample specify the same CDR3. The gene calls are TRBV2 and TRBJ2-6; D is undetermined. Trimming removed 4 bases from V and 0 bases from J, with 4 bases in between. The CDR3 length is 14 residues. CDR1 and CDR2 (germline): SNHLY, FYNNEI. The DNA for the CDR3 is TGTGCCAGCAGTGTATTCTCTGGGGCCAACGTCCTGACTTTC. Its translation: CASSVFSGANVLTF.

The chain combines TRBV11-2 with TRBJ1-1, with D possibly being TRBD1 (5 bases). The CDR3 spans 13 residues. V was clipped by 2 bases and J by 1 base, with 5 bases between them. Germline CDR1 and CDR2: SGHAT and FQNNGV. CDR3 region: CASSLRGNTEAFF. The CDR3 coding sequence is TGTGCCAGCAGCTTAAGGGGGAACACTGAAGCTTTCTTT.

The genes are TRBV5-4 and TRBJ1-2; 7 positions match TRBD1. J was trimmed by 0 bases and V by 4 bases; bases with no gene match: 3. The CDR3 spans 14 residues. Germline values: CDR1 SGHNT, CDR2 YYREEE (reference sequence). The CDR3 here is CASSLDRANYGYTF. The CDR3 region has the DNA TGTGCCAGCAGCCTCGACAGGGCTAACTATGGCTACACCTTC.